This T cell receptor (beta chain) originates from a study of cytomegalovirus exposure and HLA in healthy donors. 13 Jbeta primers and 60 Vbeta primers were used for the PCR. In the original processing: As a later analysis found, there were roughly 80 million unique TCR beta chains, of which around 9.9 million were shared. The data were produced by immunoSEQ multiplex PCR, yet TCRdb's version contains in-frame clones alone and is incomplete. D and trimming were read from the DNA, whereas the V and J calls and clone size are those reported in that table. The table includes 120,000 or so clones, about 80% detected once. Regarding this clone: Its matching antigen is unknown.

Study-level findings and limits: There were a few CMV-associated chains whose specificity for CMV antigens was confirmed in vitro. High sensitivity and specificity were reportedly achieved when the classifier diagnosed cytomegalovirus status. Data from an earlier analysis indicated that most TCR beta V segments were productive either about 87% or about 30% of the time.

Trimming removed 1 base from V and 4 bases from J; junction bases left unmatched: 5. Germline assignment: CDR1 LGHNA and CDR2 YNFKEQ. CDR3 length: 16 residues. The rearrangement uses TRBV4-2 and TRBJ2-3, with 10 bases fitting TRBD2. The sequence came from a female donor in good health and CMV-seropositive. The sequenced material came from PBMCs. The DNA of the CDR3 is TGTGCCAGCAGCCAAGCCAGCGGGGGGGCATCAGATACGCAGTATTTT. It encodes CASSQASGGASDTQYF.